The text below deals with one T cell receptor beta chain. The sample is drawn from a study of OX40 agonist ivuxolimab in advanced cancers. Looking at the study overall: Therapy given before enrollment (anti-PD-1, anti-PD-L1 or anti-CTLA-4) was allowed, and under 45% had some.

CDR3 length: 14 amino acids. V was clipped by 6 bases and J by 3 bases; unmatched bases: 3. The germline V gene has CDR1 MNHEY and CDR2 SVGAGI. Clones were sequenced by immunoSEQ multiplex PCR, and TCRdb holds only the in-frame ones, with some missing. There are under 30,000 clones in the sample; approximately 85% occur only once, and over 15% lies in the top ten. The V call is TRBV6-5, the J call TRBJ2-3, with TRBD2 identical over 10 bases. The receptor's source is an adult with an advanced solid tumor such as melanoma, head and neck, liver or kidney cancer. Source: CD4+ or CD8+ T cells sorted from blood, taken in a trial of the OX40 agonist ivuxolimab. CDR3 DNA sequence: TGTGCCAGCAGCTTTAGCGGGAGGACAGATACGCAGTATTTT. As protein: CASSFSGRTDTQYF.